This T cell receptor (beta chain) was captured in a study of blood T cell repertoires in COVID-19. Overall study: Both acute and convalescent COVID-19 samples were obtained from the United States, Italy and Spain.

A note on this clone: Other DNA sequences within the sample encode an identical CDR3.

V shed 0 bases and J 3 bases; nucleotides not matched to a gene: 0. Germline V gives CDR1 SGHRS, CDR2 YFSETQ. This CDR3 has 15 residues. Produced via immunoSEQ multiplex PCR; TCRdb's table is partial and in-frame only. The repertoire holds about 69,000 clones, with 70% to 85% as singletons. The TCR was taken from a man aged 50 to 60 with COVID-19, enrolled during active disease. Material for sequencing was peripheral blood. The chain employs TRBV5-1 and TRBJ2-5; 12 bases line up with TRBD2. CDR3 residues: CASSLGLAGEETQYF. Written as DNA, the CDR3 is TGCGCCAGCAGCTTGGGACTAGCGGGGGAAGAGACCCAGTACTTC.